This entry is about one T cell receptor beta chain. Its antigen is currently not known. The sample holds no much larger clone one base away, and base qualities are not on file. CDR1 and CDR2 were assigned from the germline V gene (reference sequence) as SEHNR and FQNEAQ. V is cut by 5 bases and J by 1 base, and the space between the germline ends is 11 bases. The CDR3 covers 14 residues, taking in both the cysteine and the phenylalanine. The only DNA kept is the CDR3, 42 bases in frame from the first base. The data were obtained in a study of blood T cell repertoires in COVID-19 (dated by TCRdb to about 2020). Context from the whole study: Samples from collaborators originated in the United States, Italy and Spain and spanned both the acute and convalescent phases of COVID-19. The prospective study material was composed of cDNA or gDNA derived from T cells, B-cell-depleted T cells, or PBMCs. The samples were drawn from two sources: the first 160 participants of the ongoing ImmuneRACE study, and 950 to 1,500 subjects contributed by 6 global collaborators. The dataset comprised deeply sampled blood TCRbeta repertoires from subjects exposed to, actively infected with, or recovered from COVID-19. The repertoires were released in a freely available public database meant as a resource for research on the immune response to SARS-CoV-2. Sample metadata almost always included a de-identified subject ID, COVID-19 status, age in years and sex. Where available, HLA class I and class II types were obtained from metadata supplied by the sample provider rather than from assay-based typing. Broader findings and caveats from the paper: The amount of clinical and demographic metadata varied by source and participant and was provided uncurated.

Each collaborating institution followed its own protocols to collect whole blood in K2EDTA tubes. For TCRbeta analysis, collaborators shipped samples as frozen whole blood, isolated PBMCs, or DNA extracted from either of those sample types. The immunoSEQ Assay, a bias-controlled multiplex PCR, was used to amplify TCRbeta CDR3 regions from genomic DNA. For the original study's pipeline: The number of nucleated cells in each sample was estimated by amplification of reference gene primers within the assay. Sequence reads were collapsed and filtered to measure the absolute abundance of every unique TCRbeta CDR3 rearrangement. For each sample, productive Simpson clonality was calculated as the square root of Simpson's diversity index across productive rearrangements. TCRdb obtained this table from immuneACCESS and retained in-frame rearrangements with V and J assigned. These tables miss some clones; where compared with another copy, unresolved V genes account for less than half of the shortfall, and the remainder is unexplained. The V and J calls and clone size come from that table; D and trimming were worked out from the DNA. In this sample the table shows about 48,000 clones, over 70% of which occur a single time. Roughly 50% of the sample belongs to the ten largest clones.

The source is a man in his 70s with acute or convalescent COVID-19. This chain joins TRBV7-9 to TRBJ1-1; TRBD1 is perhaps the D gene, given 6 matching bases. Sequenced material: peripheral blood. Here the CDR3 is given as CASSAGQTNTEAFF. The nucleotides are TGTGCCAGCAGCGCCGGACAGACGAACACTGAAGCTTTCTTT.